These 16 T cell receptor beta chains came from one sample sequenced in a study of long-term antiretroviral therapy in people with HIV (dated 2022 in TCRdb). The immunoSEQ hsTCRB v3.0 assay was used at survey level resolution to sequence the TRB variable region. The table comes from immuneACCESS by way of TCRdb, which keeps in-frame sequences with V and J called. Part of the clones is missing from these tables; in studies checked, under half for an unresolved V gene and the rest for unknown reasons. This sample is represented by under 25,000 clones; 86% of them were singletons. The ten largest clones capture 4% to 5% of the sample. The sample here was unsorted PBMCs, taken 1.3 years after starting antiretroviral therapy. Source of these receptors: a man between 60 and 75 years old with HIV.

This chain uses TRBV19 with TRBJ1-2; D gene uncertain. The CDR3 loop spans 16 amino acids. CDR1 LNHDA and CDR2 SQIVND come from the germline V gene (reference sequence). The V end was cut by 3 bases, the J end by 0 bases, with 14 bases between. CDR3 loop: CASSIDFLPANYGYTF. CDR3 in DNA: TGTGCCAGTAGTATTGATTTCCTACCTGCTAACTATGGCTACACCTTC.

The gene calls are TRBV7-9 and TRBJ1-2; D not resolved. This CDR3 comprises 13 residues. Germline CDR1 SEHNR, CDR2 FQNEAQ (reference sequence). V was shortened by 8 bases and J by 5 bases, with 15 bases between the two germline ends. The CDR3 DNA is TGTGCCAGCGGATGGACGATACTTTATGGCTACACCTTC. It yields the protein CASGWTILYGYTF. The whole variable domain, filled in from reference TRBV7-9 and TRBJ1-2, reads DTGVSQNPRHKITKRGQNVTFRCDPISEHNRLYWYRQTLGQGPEFLTYFQNEAQLEKSRLLSDRFSAERPKGSFSTLEIQRTEQGDSAMYLCASGWTILYGYTFGSGTRLTVV.

The count of this clone is one. The J gene is TRBJ1-3, the V gene TRBV7-9; D remains ambiguous. CDR3 length equals 12 residues. The V gene lost 5 bases and the J gene lost 4 bases, with 6 bases spanning the gap. In germline, CDR1 is SEHNR, CDR2 FQNEAQ (reference sequence). The DNA of the CDR3 is TGTGCCAGCAGCCCCACAGGAAACACCATATATTTT. Translated, it gives CASSPTGNTIYF. The variable domain in full, completed from reference TRBV7-9 and TRBJ1-3, reads DTGVSQNPRHKITKRGQNVTFRCDPISEHNRLYWYRQTLGQGPEFLTYFQNEAQLEKSRLLSDRFSAERPKGSFSTLEIQRTEQGDSAMYLCASSPTGNTIYFGEGSWLTVV.

This clone is a singleton in its sample. CDR3 bases: TGTGCCAGCAGCAACACAGGGAGTTACCAGCGCCTGTTCTTC. It encodes CASSNTGSYQRLFF. This sequence joins TRBV5-6 and TRBJ2-1, with D maybe TRBD1 (6 bases). V was pared by 4 bases and J by 15 bases, with 23 bases between. Germline lookup yields CDR1 SGHDT and CDR2 YYEEEE. The CDR3 runs to 14 residues.

The rearrangement links TRBV7-8 to TRBJ2-7, with 9 positions matching TRBD1. V shed 4 bases, J shed 7 bases, and the junction held 11 bases outside the gene matches. Germline V gene sequence: CDR1 SGHVS, CDR2 FQNEAQ. This CDR3 spans 15 amino acids. Here the CDR3 reads CASSSLPGQGREQYF. The CDR3 bases are TGTGCCAGCAGCTCCCTACCGGGACAGGGTAGGGAGCAGTACTTC. The full variable domain, with the rest looked up from reference TRBV7-8 and TRBJ2-7, is GAGVSQSPRYKVAKRGQDVALRCDPISGHVSLFWYQQALGQGPEFLTYFQNEAQLDKSGLPSDRFFAERPEGSVSTLKIQRTQQEDSAVYLCASSSLPGQGREQYFGPGTRLTVT.

The gene calls are TRBV5-1 and TRBJ2-2; the D is unclear. Trimming stripped 3 bases from V and 6 bases from J, with 9 bases between. The length of the CDR3 is 13 residues. Per germline, CDR1 SGHRS and CDR2 YFSETQ. CDR3 region: CASSSGPPGELFF. Here the CDR3 DNA reads TGCGCCAGCAGCTCCGGACCTCCCGGGGAGCTGTTTTTT.

This chain uses TRBV11-3 with TRBJ2-3, with TRBD2 identical over 15 bases. V shed 5 bases, J shed 0 bases, and the junction held 6 bases outside the gene matches. The CDR3 is 18 amino acids. Germline CDR1 SGHNT, CDR2 YENEEA. This chain's CDR3 is CASSEGLAGGTSTDTQYF. DNA for the CDR3: TGTGCCAGCAGCGAGGGACTAGCGGGAGGAACTAGCACAGATACGCAGTATTTT.

V is TRBV5-6 and J is TRBJ1-1; weak D call: TRBD1 (6 bases). V was clipped by 4 bases and J by 1 base, with 17 bases between them. CDR3 length equals 16 residues. Germline values: CDR1 SGHDT, CDR2 YYEEEE. DNA of the CDR3: TGTGCCAGCAGCGCTTTGGGGGGGGGCCCGAACACTGAAGCTTTCTTT. This codes for CASSALGGGPNTEAFF.

The rearrangement links TRBV4-3 to TRBJ2-3; 10 bases match TRBD1. The germline CDR1 and CDR2 sequences are LGHNA and YSLEER. The CDR3 has 15 amino acids. The V gene end was trimmed by 2 bases and the J gene end by 3 bases; junction bases not matched to a gene: 2. CDR3 loop: CASSQWDRGTDTQYF. The CDR3 region has the DNA TGCGCCAGCAGCCAATGGGACAGGGGAACAGATACGCAGTATTTT.

The V gene is TRBV18, the J gene TRBJ1-2; no reliable D call. The ends were cut back, 2 bases at V and 0 bases at J, with 10 bases in the middle. Germline V lookup: CDR1 KGHSH, CDR2 LQKENI. The CDR3 runs to 15 residues. The CDR3 bases are TGTGCCAGCTCACCAATAGGAGACGCTAACTATGGCTACACCTTC. Its protein product is CASSPIGDANYGYTF.

The chain links TRBV7-9 to TRBJ2-7; 7 nucleotides align to TRBD1. CDR1 and CDR2 from the germline V gene are SEHNR and FQNEAQ (reference sequence). The CDR3 length is 15 residues. V was clipped by 1 base and J by 0 bases; unmatched bases: 3. The CDR3 reads CASSLDGTASYEQYF. The DNA of the CDR3 is TGTGCCAGCAGCTTAGATGGGACAGCCTCCTACGAGCAGTACTTC.

The chain recombines TRBV6-5 with TRBJ2-7; 10 nucleotides align to TRBD2. V was pared by 0 bases and J by 4 bases, with 6 bases of the junction left unmatched. Germline CDR1 reads MNHEY; CDR2 reads SVGAGI. This CDR3 has 16 residues. CDR3 nucleotide sequence: TGTGCCAGCAGTTACTCGGCTAGCGGGGGAGATTACGAGCAGTACTTC. It yields the protein CASSYSASGGDYEQYF.

This clone was detected only once. Here the CDR3 DNA reads TGTGCCAGCAGCGTATCCCCCTCGATCGCCTACGAGCAGTACTTC. Translating gives CASSVSPSIAYEQYF. The chain joins TRBV9 to TRBJ2-7; D is uncertain. Germline V gives CDR1 SGDLS, CDR2 YYNGEE. The length of the CDR3 is 15 residues. V shed 1 base and J shed 2 bases, with 13 bases lying between them. Together with reference TRBV9 and TRBJ2-7, the CDR3 gives the full variable domain: DSGVTQTPKHLITATGQRVTLRCSPRSGDLSVYWYQQSLDQGLQFLIQYYNGEERAKGNILERFSAQQFPDLHSELNLSSLELGDSALYFCASSVSPSIAYEQYFGPGTRLTVT.

J is TRBJ2-5 and V is TRBV7-9, with no clear D. CDR3 length: 12 residues. From germline, CDR1 is SEHNR and CDR2 FQNEAQ (reference sequence). V was pared by 6 bases and J by 0 bases, with 5 bases between. The CDR3: CASRRYQETQYF. The CDR3 DNA reads TGTGCCAGCAGACGGTACCAAGAGACCCAGTACTTC.

The chain has TRBV10-1 and TRBJ2-3; D is possibly TRBD2 (6 bases). V was pared by 0 bases and J by 4 bases, with 14 bases between. Germline loops: CDR1 WNHNN, CDR2 SYGVQD (reference sequence). The CDR3 is 16 residues long. In DNA form, the CDR3 reads TGCGCCAGCAGTGAGTCCCACCCGGGGGAGGCAGATACGCAGTATTTT. It translates to CASSESHPGEADTQYF.

The chain uses TRBV6-6 and TRBJ2-1; 7 bases are shared with TRBD2. The CDR3 length is 15 residues. CDR1 and CDR2 from the germline V gene are MNHNY and SVGAGI (reference sequence). V shed 3 bases, J shed 4 bases, and the junction held 6 bases outside the gene matches. CDR3: CASSYPASGYNEQFF. In nucleotides, the CDR3 is TGTGCCAGCAGTTATCCGGCTAGCGGTTACAATGAGCAGTTCTTC.